Given below is one T cell receptor beta chain in context. The data originate from a study of blood T cell repertoires in COVID-19. CDR3 length equals 16 residues. The Seattle patients, enrolled during active infection, were followed longitudinally. The method was immunoSEQ multiplex PCR; TCRdb's version includes in-frame clones alone and lacks a portion of them. This table has 180,000 or so clones, 75% to 85% appearing once. The chain couples TRBV12-2 to TRBJ2-7; the D call in the table, TRBD1, was not verified against the DNA. TRBV12-2 is a listed pseudogene. The sequence was obtained from a woman aged 40 to 49 with COVID-19, enrolled during active disease. The material sequenced was peripheral blood. This CDR3 is CASRLIPGVRGYEQYV. DNA for the CDR3: TGTGCAAGTCGCCTAATTCCAGGGGTGAGGGGTTACGAGCAGTACGTC.